This TCR beta chain was retrieved from a study of cytomegalovirus exposure and HLA in healthy donors. Study findings and constraints: Among TCR beta chains, those listed as cytomegalovirus-associated numbered about 160. A later analysis found first-cohort TCR clusters tended to co-occur in the approximately 110 validation repertoires. Diagnosis of cytomegalovirus status made by the classifier reportedly showed high specificity and sensitivity.

On this clone: Its cognate antigen is unknown.

The table came from immunoSEQ multiplex PCR; TCRdb's copy has only in-frame clones and leaves some out. The data hold about 400,000 clones, with roughly 89% observed a single time. Trimming took 1 base from V and 6 from J, leaving 16 bases between them. The CDR3 consists of 15 residues. Germline loops: CDR1 MNHEY, CDR2 SMNVEV (reference sequence). The clonotype comes from a woman aged 18 to 35 in good health and CMV-seronegative. The chain has TRBV27 and TRBJ2-7, with D perhaps matching TRBD1 (5 bases). The sequenced material came from PBMCs. The CDR3 loop is CASSLLGPGNAEQYF. For the CDR3, the DNA is TGTGCCAGCAGTTTATTGGGGCCCGGCAATGCCGAGCAGTACTTC.